This TCR beta chain emerged from a study of T-cell reconstitution after alpha-beta-depleted transplantation in children (dated by TCRdb to 2016 to 2017). Concerning the study at large: The study quantitatively tracked T-cell immune reconstitution after TCRalphabeta/CD19-depleted allogeneic hematopoietic cell transplantation in children using TCR repertoire profiling. Results the study describes overall, beyond this receptor: In some patients, the high TCRbeta diversity seen at day 60 was put down to recipient T cells and intrathymic progenitors that had survived conditioning. Over subsequent months, a decline in hyperexpanded clone frequencies was noted, and after one year, T-cell counts and TCRbeta diversity were mostly ascribed to newly produced T cells. About two months after transplant, the apparently early recovery of alphabetaT-cell counts reportedly depended on just several hundred clones that had expanded rapidly and came from non-depleted graft cells.

The receptor library was made with PCR. Sequencer: Illumina HiSeq 2500. TCR libraries were prepared with molecular barcoding, using unique molecular identifiers to normalize TCRbeta repertoire quantification. The public reads were run again by TCRdb, first through fastp at Q25 and then through MiXCR, and only productive beta chains were kept. Every entry covers one CDR3 protein and lists the most common genes and DNA from its rows. Counted in this sample were under 50,000 distinct CDR3 sequences; approximately 8.7% of them appeared once. The ten largest clones add up to 27% of the sample. The time point label of this sample denotes: day 60 (about 2 months) after transplantation. The meaning of the sample's treatment or condition label: allogeneic hematopoietic cell transplantation with graft depleted of TCRalphabeta T cells and CD19 B cells. Transplant recipients were children who received TCRalphabeta/CD19-depleted allogeneic hematopoietic cell grafts.

CDR1 SGHDN and CDR2 FVKESK were looked up in the germline V gene. The CDR3 covers 16 residues, taking in both the cysteine and the phenylalanine. Of the read, only the CDR3 DNA is kept; its 48 bases are in frame from base 1. V and J lose 2 bases and 5 bases, and a span of 13 bases separates them. This clonotype was picked up many times. It lacks a known antigen. No much larger clonotype is one base removed from it; base qualities were not supplied. The sequence derives from a male patient under 10 years old who had a stem cell transplant for chronic granulomatous disease, so the T cells may come from the graft donor. Sequences were derived from PBMCs, mostly from graft donor cells, sampled 60 days after TCRalphabeta/CD19-depleted stem cell transplant. This chain is built from TRBV14 and TRBJ1-6; TRBD1 is a weak D gene call, 6 bases matching. The DNA is TGTGCCAGCAGCCAATATCCAGGGGTTAATAATTCACCCCTCCACTTT. Its protein is CASSQYPGVNNSPLHF.